In its sample, the clone carrying this T cell receptor (beta chain) was seen many times. The antigen is unknown. The data were taken from a study of T cells in Graves' hyperthyroidism and ophthalmopathy. Study findings and constraints: In the blood, most expanded thyroid clonotypes above 0.001 appeared as well.

Trimming removed 3 bases from V and 7 bases from J, with 19 bases in between. Germline CDR1 is DFQATT and CDR2 is SNEGSKA (reference sequence). This CDR3 is 15 amino acids long. From RNA transcripts, TCR beta CDR3 regions were amplified. TCR CDR3 underwent first-round RT-PCR with the HTBI primer set. TCRdb recomputed calls from the multiplex PCR reads with MiXCR, one row per CDR3 protein. The table includes around 290,000 distinct CDR3 sequences, about an eighth detected once. This chain connects TRBV20-1 to TRBJ2-1; maybe TRBD2 (6 bases). The sequence was collected from a woman aged 25 to 45 with Graves' hyperthyroidism that later progressed to Graves' ophthalmopathy. The sample taken for sequencing was blood. CDR3 coding DNA: TGCAGTGCTAGTTTATCACTAGCTTTTAATAATGAGCAGTTCTTC. Its protein is CSASLSLAFNNEQFF.